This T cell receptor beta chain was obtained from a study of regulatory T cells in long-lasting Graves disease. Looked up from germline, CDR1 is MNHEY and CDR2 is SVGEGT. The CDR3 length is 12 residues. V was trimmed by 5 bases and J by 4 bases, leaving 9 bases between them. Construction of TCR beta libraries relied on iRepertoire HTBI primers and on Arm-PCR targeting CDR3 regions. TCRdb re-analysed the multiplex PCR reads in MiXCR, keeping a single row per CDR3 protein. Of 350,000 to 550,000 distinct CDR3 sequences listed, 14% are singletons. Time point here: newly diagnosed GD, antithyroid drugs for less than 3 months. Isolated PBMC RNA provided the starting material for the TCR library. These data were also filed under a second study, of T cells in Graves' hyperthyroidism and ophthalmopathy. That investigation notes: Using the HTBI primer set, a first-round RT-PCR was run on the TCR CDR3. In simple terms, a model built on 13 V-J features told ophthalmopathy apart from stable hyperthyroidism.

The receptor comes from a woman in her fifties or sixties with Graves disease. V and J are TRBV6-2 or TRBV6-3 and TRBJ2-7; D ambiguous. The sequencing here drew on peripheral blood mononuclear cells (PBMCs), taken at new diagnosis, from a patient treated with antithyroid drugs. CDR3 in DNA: TGTGCCAGCAGTGCCGAAGGGTACGAGCAGTACTTC. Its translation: CASSAEGYEQYF.